The 27 T cell receptor beta chains below were found in one sample sequenced in a study of cytomegalovirus exposure and HLA in healthy donors. The PCR used 60 Vbeta and 13 Jbeta primers. TCRdb's copy holds only in-frame clones and misses some; the assay was immunoSEQ multiplex PCR. The sample has around 150,000 clones, 65% to 80% seen once; the top ten hold around 4%. The material sequenced was PBMCs. The receptors here all came from a man in his forties or fifties in good health and CMV-seronegative.

The V and J genes are TRBV7-8 and TRBJ1-5; 7 bases align to TRBD1. Losses at the gene ends were 1 base for V and 4 bases for J; bases not matched to a gene: 7. CDR1 and CDR2 from the germline V gene are SGHVS and FQNEAQ. The CDR3 contains 16 residues. The CDR3 sequence is CASSLGDGQVNQPQHF. In DNA, the CDR3 is TGTGCCAGCAGCTTAGGGGACGGACAGGTTAATCAGCCCCAGCATTTT.

In its sample, this clone was seen once. V is TRBV6-5 and J is TRBJ2-1, with a tentative D call TRBD2 (6 bases). Germline V gives CDR1 MNHEY, CDR2 SVGAGI. The CDR3 is 12 residues long. Trimming took off 2 bases at V and 7 bases at J, with 6 bases between the two ends. The CDR3 nucleotides read TGTGCCAGCAGTTACGGGGGGAATGAGCAGTTCTTC. Translation gives CASSYGGNEQFF.

The CDR3 sequence is CASSSPTGWETQYF. CDR3 bases: TGTGCCAGCAGTTCCCCGACAGGATGGGAGACCCAGTACTTC. The gene calls are TRBV28 and TRBJ2-5; tentative D call: TRBD1 (6 bases). V lost 4 bases and J lost 5, with 14 bases in between. Germline V gives CDR1 MDHEN, CDR2 SYDVKM. The length of the CDR3 is 14 residues.

This chain links TRBV28 with TRBJ2-7, with 7 bases matching TRBD1. Germline V gene data show CDR1 as MDHEN and CDR2 as SYDVKM. The CDR3 sequence is 13 residues long. V lost 6 bases to trimming and J lost 0 bases; unmatched junction nucleotides: 2. This CDR3 reads CASSWDSSYEQYF. CDR3 nucleotide sequence: TGTGCCAGCAGCTGGGACAGCTCCTACGAGCAGTACTTC.

The V and J genes are TRBV5-5 and TRBJ1-2; D is undetermined. Between the trimmed V and J ends, which lost 0 bases and 3 bases, there was a span of 18 bases. Germline-derived CDR1 and CDR2 are SGHKS and YYEKEE (reference sequence). The CDR3 is made up of 17 amino acids. CDR3 sequence reads: CASSLGFEETRHYGYTF. CDR3 nucleotide sequence: TGTGCCAGCAGCTTGGGGTTCGAGGAAACACGGCACTATGGCTACACCTTC.

The chain couples TRBV29-1 to TRBJ1-1, with D hard to call. The CDR3 length is 12 residues. CDR1 is SQVTM, CDR2 ANQGSEA, per germline. Trimming cost V 3 bases and J 1 base, with 6 bases left between them. The CDR3 sequence: CSVEPGNTEAFF. The CDR3 DNA reads TGCAGCGTTGAGCCAGGGAACACTGAAGCTTTCTTT.

The chain uses TRBV9 and TRBJ2-7; possibly TRBD1 for D (7 bases). Germline lookup yields CDR1 SGDLS and CDR2 YYNGEE. Trimming removed 6 bases from V and 3 bases from J, with 19 bases in between. CDR3 size: 15 residues. CDR3 nucleotides: TGTGCCAGCACCACAGGAGGGGACAGTCGCTACGAGCAGTACTTC. This gives the protein CASTTGGDSRYEQYF. Filled out from reference TRBV9 and TRBJ2-7, the complete variable domain reads DSGVTQTPKHLITATGQRVTLRCSPRSGDLSVYWYQQSLDQGLQFLIQYYNGEERAKGNILERFSAQQFPDLHSELNLSSLELGDSALYFCASTTGGDSRYEQYFGPGTRLTVT.

This chain joins TRBV6-1 and TRBJ2-1, with a weak D call TRBD2 (6 bases). The germline V gene has CDR1 MNHNS and CDR2 SASEGT. V gave up 9 bases and J gave up 5 bases, with 17 bases separating them. This CDR3 has 14 residues. The CDR3 DNA reads TGTGCCAGTGGCGGGGCGGGCGCGAACAATGAGCAGTTCTTC. This gives the protein CASGGAGANNEQFF.

There are a few counts of this clone. This chain uses TRBV30 with TRBJ1-2; D call uncertain. Trimming removed 0 bases at V and 8 bases at J, with 10 bases between. The CDR3 contains 12 residues. Looked up from germline, CDR1 is GTSNPN and CDR2 is SVGIG (reference sequence). The DNA of the CDR3 is TGTGCCTGGAGTGTAGGTCTCGGGGGCTACACCTTC. It codes for CAWSVGLGGYTF.

CDR3 residues: CASSSGTSETQYF. In DNA form, the CDR3 reads TGTGCCAGCAGCTCCGGGACTTCGGAGACCCAGTACTTC. This chain links TRBV7-2 with TRBJ2-5, with D tentatively TRBD2 (6 bases). Looked up from germline, CDR1 is SGHTA and CDR2 is FQGNSA. There are 13 residues in the CDR3. V shed 4 bases and J shed 5 bases, with 11 bases lying between them. The full variable domain, completed using reference TRBV7-2 and TRBJ2-5, is GAGVSQSPSNKVTEKGKDVELRCDPISGHTALYWYRQSLGQGLEFLIYFQGNSAPDKSGLPSDRFSAERTGGSVSTLTIQRTQQEDSAVYLCASSSGTSETQYFGPGTRLLVL.

J is TRBJ1-1 and V is TRBV6-5, with 7 bases matching TRBD1. Germline V gene data show CDR1 as MNHEY and CDR2 as SVGAGI. CDR3 length equals 13 residues. Losses at the gene ends were 6 bases for V and 2 bases for J; bases not matched to a gene: 3. The CDR3 spells CASSWDSNTEAFF. DNA of the CDR3: TGTGCCAGCAGCTGGGACAGTAACACTGAAGCTTTCTTT.

For the CDR3, the DNA is TGTGCCAGCAGTGACGGGGTAAGCACTGAAGCTTTCTTT. It translates to CASSDGVSTEAFF. V usage is TRBV28 and J usage is TRBJ1-1; D call uncertain. V lost 5 bases, J lost 4 bases, and 11 bases lay in between. The CDR3 is 13 amino acids. CDR1 and CDR2 (germline): MDHEN, SYDVKM. The variable domain in full, completed from reference TRBV28 and TRBJ1-1, reads DVKVTQSSRYLVKRTGEKVFLECVQDMDHENMFWYRQDPGLGLRLIYFSYDVKMKEKGDIPEGYSVSREKKERFSLILESASTNQTSMYLCASSDGVSTEAFFGQGTRLTVV.

The rearrangement uses TRBV27 and TRBJ1-1; no firm D call. Germline assignment: CDR1 MNHEY and CDR2 SMNVEV (reference sequence). V lost 6 bases and J 4 bases, leaving 12 bases between the germline ends. This CDR3 has 13 residues. In DNA, the CDR3 is TGTGCCAGCAGCTCTGAGGTGGGCACTGAAGCTTTCTTT. The encoded protein is CASSSEVGTEAFF.

This clone has a handful of counts. The V and J genes are TRBV9 and TRBJ1-2, with 10 bases matching TRBD1. Germline V gives CDR1 SGDLS, CDR2 YYNGEE. Germline trimming cut 4 bases from V and 7 bases from J; bases unmatched to any gene: 7. This CDR3 comprises 14 residues. DNA of the CDR3: TGTGCCAGCAGCCCCGGACAGGGGGAAGGTGGCTACACCTTC. It specifies CASSPGQGEGGYTF.

The chain is built from TRBV6-1 and TRBJ1-1; TRBD1 is a possible D gene (5 bases). Germline V gene sequence: CDR1 MNHNS, CDR2 SASEGT. Trimming shortened V by 8 bases and J by 4 bases, and 11 bases separated the two germline ends. This CDR3 comprises 12 residues. DNA of the CDR3: TGTGCCAGCCAGGGACTGGGCACTGAAGCTTTCTTT. It is translated as CASQGLGTEAFF.

The chain is built from TRBV5-4 and TRBJ1-5; D perhaps matches TRBD1 (5 bases). Germline CDR1 reads SGHNT; CDR2 reads YYREEE (reference sequence). The CDR3 is 14 residues long. Trimming shortened V by 0 bases and J by 6 bases, and 10 bases separated the two germline ends. The CDR3 sequence: CASSLDGAPQPQHF. CDR3 coding DNA: TGTGCCAGCAGCTTGGATGGGGCGCCTCAGCCCCAGCATTTT.

V is TRBV7-2 and J is TRBJ2-7; TRBD2 aligns across 11 bases. This CDR3 is 15 amino acids long. Unmatched junction bases numbered 3, after V lost 0 bases and J lost 5 bases. CDR1 is SGHTA and CDR2 is FQGNSA in the germline V gene. CDR3 amino acids: CASSLASGGGDEQYF. DNA of the CDR3: TGTGCCAGCAGCTTAGCTAGCGGGGGGGGTGACGAGCAGTACTTC.

This clone was detected once. The CDR3 DNA reads as TGCGCCAGCAGCGGAGGGATTATGACAGACAGCACAGATACGCAGTATTTT. Residues: CASSGGIMTDSTDTQYF. V gene TRBV5-1 combines with J gene TRBJ2-3; possible D gene TRBD2, 6 bases. Germline V gene lookup returns CDR1 SGHRS and CDR2 YFSETQ. The CDR3 is made up of 17 amino acids. Between the trimmed V and J ends, which lost 4 bases and 0 bases, there was a span of 18 bases.

With respect to this clone: Other DNA sequences within the sample encode an identical CDR3. The chain combines TRBV5-1 with TRBJ2-2, with D hard to call. The germline gives CDR1 SGHRS, CDR2 YFSETQ. V lost 0 bases and J 1 base, leaving 7 bases between the germline ends. The CDR3 extends over 15 amino acids. The CDR3 loop is CASSLVPGNTGELFF. Here the CDR3 DNA reads TGCGCCAGCAGCTTGGTACCAGGGAACACCGGGGAGCTGTTTTTT. Using reference TRBV5-1 and TRBJ2-2 for the parts outside the CDR3, the full variable domain is KAGVTQTPRYLIKTRGQQVTLSCSPISGHRSVSWYQQTPGQGLQFLFEYFSETQRNKGNFPGRFSGRQFSNSRSEMNVSTLELGDSALYLCASSLVPGNTGELFFGEGSRLTVL.

This clone has a handful of counts. This rearrangement joins TRBV30 to TRBJ1-2, with D uncertain. V gave up 1 base and J gave up 4 bases, with 4 bases separating them. CDR3 size: 11 residues. Germline values: CDR1 GTSNPN, CDR2 SVGIG (reference sequence). The DNA for the CDR3 is TGTGCCTGGAGTGAGAGCTATGGCTACACCTTC. It codes for CAWSESYGYTF.

This clone has just a few counts. This chain connects TRBV28 to TRBJ1-3; D is uncertain. Trimming stripped 7 bases from V and 0 bases from J, with 13 bases between. From germline, CDR1 is MDHEN and CDR2 SYDVKM. This CDR3 region has 15 residues. CDR3 amino acids: CASTLAGSSGNTIYF. The CDR3, as DNA: TGTGCCAGCACCCTGGCGGGTAGCTCTGGAAACACCATATATTTT. The variable domain in full, completed from reference TRBV28 and TRBJ1-3, reads DVKVTQSSRYLVKRTGEKVFLECVQDMDHENMFWYRQDPGLGLRLIYFSYDVKMKEKGDIPEGYSVSREKKERFSLILESASTNQTSMYLCASTLAGSSGNTIYFGEGSWLTVV.

This clone was recorded only once. A junction boundary mismatches the germline segment, possibly from a read error. The genes are TRBV9 and TRBJ1-1; possible D gene TRBD1, 6 bases. Germline V CDR1 and CDR2: SGDLS, YYNGEE. The CDR3 is 13 residues long. DNA for the CDR3: TGTGCCAGCAGCGTAGAGGGGGTGAGGCCCGTGGGGTTT. It translates to CASSVEGVRPVGF.

The chain joins TRBV7-9 to TRBJ2-1, with 10 bases lining up with TRBD2. J was trimmed by 6 bases and V by 5 bases; bases with no gene match: 10. The CDR3 has 16 residues. Germline V CDR1 and CDR2: SEHNR, FQNEAQ (reference sequence). CDR3 bases: TGTGCCAGCAGCCCCCTGGAGTTAGCGGGGGGCAATGAGCAGTTCTTC. Translation gives CASSPLELAGGNEQFF. The variable domain in full, completed from reference TRBV7-9 and TRBJ2-1, reads DTGVSQNPRHKITKRGQNVTFRCDPISEHNRLYWYRQTLGQGPEFLTYFQNEAQLEKSRLLSDRFSAERPKGSFSTLEIQRTEQGDSAMYLCASSPLELAGGNEQFFGPGTRLTVL.

The V call is TRBV6-6, the J call TRBJ2-3; 9 nucleotides align to TRBD1. The CDR3 sequence is 15 residues long. Germline V gene data show CDR1 as MNHNY and CDR2 as SVGAGI (reference sequence). Unmatched junction bases numbered 10, after V lost 6 bases and J lost 6 bases. DNA of the CDR3: TGTGCCAGCAGCGTAACCGGGACAGGGATGGATACGCAGTATTTT. It encodes CASSVTGTGMDTQYF.

The chain carries TRBV9 and TRBJ2-7; 7 bases are shared with TRBD2. Germline trimming cut 4 bases from V and 1 base from J; bases unmatched to any gene: 5. CDR1 and CDR2 (germline): SGDLS, YYNGEE. There are 14 residues in the CDR3. CDR3 sequence (DNA): TGTGCCAGCAGCCCTGGGGGGGTATCCTACGAGCAGTACTTC. Its protein product is CASSPGGVSYEQYF.

This clone was counted only a few times. The V gene is TRBV7-9, the J gene TRBJ1-4; weak D call: TRBD1 (5 bases). The CDR3 totals 15 residues. CDR1 is SEHNR, CDR2 FQNEAQ, per germline (reference sequence). Deletions cut 5 bases from V and 6 bases from J, with 16 bases between. The CDR3 is CASSPGPGVDEKLFF. The CDR3 DNA is TGTGCCAGCAGCCCGGGGCCGGGGGTTGATGAAAAACTGTTTTTT.

The DNA for the CDR3 is TGTGCCAGCACCACCGGCGGGACAGGGACCAAATCCGAGCAGTACTTC. Amino acid sequence: CASTTGGTGTKSEQYF. The V call is TRBV27, the J call TRBJ2-7; 9 nucleotides match TRBD1. The CDR3 spans 16 residues. With 7 bases clipped from V and 6 bases from J, the junction kept 16 bases outside the gene matches. Germline V gene sequence: CDR1 MNHEY, CDR2 SMNVEV (reference sequence).